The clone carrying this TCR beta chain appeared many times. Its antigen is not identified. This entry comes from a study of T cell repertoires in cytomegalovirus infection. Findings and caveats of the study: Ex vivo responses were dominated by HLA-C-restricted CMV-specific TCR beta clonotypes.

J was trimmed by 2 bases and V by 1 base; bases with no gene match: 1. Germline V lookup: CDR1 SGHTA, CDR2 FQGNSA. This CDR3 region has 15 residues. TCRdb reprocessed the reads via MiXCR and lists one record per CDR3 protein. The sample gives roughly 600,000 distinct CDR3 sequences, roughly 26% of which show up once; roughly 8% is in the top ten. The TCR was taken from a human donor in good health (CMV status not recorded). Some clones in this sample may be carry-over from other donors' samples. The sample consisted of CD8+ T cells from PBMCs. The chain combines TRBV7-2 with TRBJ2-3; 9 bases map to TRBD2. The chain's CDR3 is CASSLGGGATDTQYF. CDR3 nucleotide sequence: TGTGCCAGCAGCTTAGGCGGGGGGGCCACAGATACGCAGTATTTT.